This T cell receptor (beta chain) was profiled in a study of blood T cell repertoires in COVID-19. TCRdb's table, derived via immunoSEQ multiplex PCR, lists solely in-frame clones and lacks some. The repertoire holds about 110,000 clones, with 72% as singletons. This clonotype originated in a woman in her sixties with acute or convalescent COVID-19. Sequencing was done on a sample of peripheral blood.

CDR3 nucleotides: TGTGCCAGCAGCTTGGAGTCGTCCCGACAGGGGATGATTGCTTTCTTT. Translation gives CASSLESSRQGMIAFF. The chain couples TRBV5-4 to TRBJ1-1, with 8 bases lining up with TRBD1. V lost 0 bases, J lost 11 bases, and 15 bases stayed unmatched. The CDR3 runs 16 residues. The V gene's germline CDR1 is SGHNT and CDR2 YYREEE (reference sequence).